The 28 T cell receptor beta chains below come from one sample, sequenced in a study of blood T cell repertoires in COVID-19 (TCRdb year 2020). Libraries were constructed by the immunoSEQ multiplex PCR assay. Here the immuneACCESS table is served through TCRdb, limited to in-frame sequences with V and J called. Missing clones are a known gap in these copies; in checked studies unresolved V genes cover under half, and the rest lacks a known reason. The sample table shows 150,000 to 200,000 clones, and around 79% are seen once. Clones ranked in the top ten supply about 11% of the sample. The sequenced sample consisted of PBMCs or T cells enriched from blood (not recorded which). Source of these receptors: a middle-aged man who had recovered from COVID-19.

This chain joins TRBV29-1 and TRBJ2-3; D is perhaps TRBD2 (5 bases). The germline V gene has CDR1 SQVTM and CDR2 ANQGSEA. This CDR3 spans 11 amino acids. V gave up 3 bases and J gave up 6 bases, with 7 bases separating them. CDR3 sequence: CSVDRGDTQYF. The CDR3 region has the DNA TGCAGCGTTGATCGAGGGGATACGCAGTATTTT.

The rearrangement links TRBV2 to TRBJ1-2, with D possibly TRBD1 on 6 matching bases. The V gene's germline CDR1 is SNHLY and CDR2 FYNNEI. V was trimmed by 6 bases and J by 4 bases, leaving 12 bases between them. There are 13 residues in the CDR3. This chain's CDR3 is CASRMGQIYGYTF. CDR3 nucleotide sequence: TGTGCCAGCAGGATGGGACAAATCTATGGCTACACCTTC.

This clone was detected once. This rearrangement joins TRBV28 to TRBJ1-1, with a weak D call TRBD1 (6 bases). Per germline, CDR1 MDHEN and CDR2 SYDVKM. V dropped 5 bases and J dropped 1 base, with 8 bases sitting between them. The CDR3 consists of 13 residues. As DNA, the CDR3 is TGTGCCAGCAGTCCACAGGGGAACACTGAAGCTTTCTTT. Translating it yields CASSPQGNTEAFF.

V is TRBV13 and J is TRBJ2-7; TRBD2 agrees at 11 bases. Unmatched junction bases numbered 7, after V lost 5 bases and J lost 4 bases. The V gene's germline CDR1 is PRHDT and CDR2 FYEKMQ (reference sequence). The CDR3 totals 15 residues. CDR3 protein: CASSLWGLADYEQYF. The CDR3 nucleotides are TGTGCCAGCAGCCTCTGGGGACTAGCGGATTACGAGCAGTACTTC.

This sequence joins TRBV18 and TRBJ2-3; perhaps TRBD2 as D (6 bases). Germline V lookup: CDR1 KGHSH, CDR2 LQKENI. V gave up 0 bases and J gave up 6 bases, with 13 bases separating them. CDR3 length equals 15 residues. The CDR3 reads CASSPPLGGMDTQYF. The CDR3 DNA reads TGTGCCAGCTCACCACCCCTCGGGGGAATGGATACGCAGTATTTT.

The chain carries TRBV12-3 or TRBV12-4 and TRBJ1-5; D gene uncertain. With 5 bases removed from V and 7 bases from J, the gap between germline ends came to 12 bases. This CDR3 region has 13 residues. CDR3 region: CASSTSTGQPQHF. CDR3 bases: TGTGCCAGCAGTACTAGTACTGGGCAGCCCCAGCATTTT.

This chain joins TRBV5-8 and TRBJ2-2, with D possibly being TRBD2 (8 bases). Germline lookup yields CDR1 SGHTS and CDR2 YDEGEE. The CDR3 consists of 18 residues. Trimming took off 4 bases at V and 1 base at J, with 20 bases between the two ends. CDR3 sequence (DNA): TGTGCCAGCAGCCTTGGACAGGCCCGGGAGGGGAACACCGGGGAGCTGTTTTTT. It yields the protein CASSLGQAREGNTGELFF.

The chain recombines TRBV3-1 (or the pseudogene TRBV3-2) with TRBJ2-2, with D perhaps TRBD1 (6 bases). Germline V lookup: CDR1 LGHDT, CDR2 YNNKEL (reference sequence). This CDR3 comprises 15 residues. V was trimmed by 3 bases and J by 2 bases, leaving 10 bases between them. The CDR3 bases are TGTGCCAGCAGCCACAGGGGATTAAACACCGGGGAGCTGTTTTTT. It encodes CASSHRGLNTGELFF.

This rearrangement joins TRBV5-1 to TRBJ2-5; 8 bases are a match to TRBD1. The CDR3 runs to 17 residues. Germline V gene data show CDR1 as SGHRS and CDR2 as YFSETQ. Trimming cost V 4 bases and J 10 bases; bases outside gene matches: 21. The CDR3 spells CASSAESTGQALVGQYF. CDR3 DNA: TGCGCCAGCAGCGCAGAGTCTACGGGACAGGCCCTGGTAGGCCAGTACTTC.

V gene TRBV11-3 combines with J gene TRBJ2-5, with D possibly TRBD1 on 5 matching bases. Germline loops: CDR1 SGHNT, CDR2 YENEEA. Trimming stripped 0 bases from V and 4 bases from J, with 12 bases between. This CDR3 region has 15 residues. CDR3 DNA: TGTGCCAGCAGCTTAGATAAGGGGCGCAGAGAGACCCAGTACTTC. Translating it yields CASSLDKGRRETQYF.

The gene calls are TRBV28 and TRBJ1-1; 7 bases fit TRBD1. Trimming at V came to 5 bases and at J to 2 bases, leaving 8 bases not matched to a gene. The CDR3 loop spans 15 amino acids. CDR1 is MDHEN, CDR2 SYDVKM, per germline. CDR3 region: CASSTYRGPNTEAFF. In DNA form, the CDR3 reads TGTGCCAGCAGTACTTACAGGGGTCCCAACACTGAAGCTTTCTTT.

The rearrangement links TRBV4-2 to TRBJ1-2; 11 nucleotides match TRBD1. There are 13 residues in the CDR3. Trimming cost V 3 bases and J 8 bases; bases outside gene matches: 2. CDR1 LGHNA and CDR2 YNFKEQ come from the germline V gene. CDR3 sequence reads: CASSQDRGRGYTF. The CDR3 DNA follows: TGTGCCAGCAGCCAGGACAGGGGGCGCGGCTACACCTTC.

The gene calls are TRBV24-1 and TRBJ2-1; D might be TRBD2 (6 bases). The CDR3 runs to 15 residues. CDR1 KGHDR and CDR2 SFDVKD come from the germline V gene. Trimming stripped 4 bases from V and 4 bases from J, with 13 bases between. CDR3 loop: CATSEGDFLYNEQFF. CDR3 DNA: TGTGCCACCAGTGAGGGGGACTTTCTATACAATGAGCAGTTCTTC.

The chain couples TRBV3-1 (or the pseudogene TRBV3-2) to TRBJ2-5, with TRBD2 matching 7 bases. The CDR3 spans 16 residues. After removal of 3 bases from V and 4 bases from J, the junction contained 11 bases not matched to a gene. Germline V gives CDR1 LGHDT, CDR2 YNNKEL (reference sequence). In DNA, the CDR3 is TGTGCCAGCAGCCACTGGGGAACGGGGGGTCCAGAGACCCAGTACTTC. This codes for CASSHWGTGGPETQYF.

This clone showed up just a few times. The chain joins TRBV3-1 (or the pseudogene TRBV3-2) to TRBJ2-1; 10 bases agree with TRBD2. The CDR3 is 16 residues long. In germline, CDR1 is LGHDT, CDR2 YNNKEL (reference sequence). V shed 0 bases, J shed 5 bases, and the junction held 4 bases outside the gene matches. The chain's CDR3 is CASSQDGLAGDNEQFF. The CDR3 DNA sequence: TGTGCCAGCAGCCAAGACGGCCTAGCGGGAGACAATGAGCAGTTCTTC.

This chain joins TRBV11-2 and TRBJ1-1, with TRBD1 identical over 7 bases. Germline CDR1 is SGHAT and CDR2 is FQNNGV. The CDR3 has 16 residues. With V trimmed by 1 base and J by 2 bases, 7 bases remained unmatched. The CDR3 here is CASSLGRGPFNTEAFF. The DNA for the CDR3 is TGTGCCAGCAGCTTAGGTAGGGGGCCCTTTAACACTGAAGCTTTCTTT.

This sequence joins TRBV7-3 and TRBJ1-2; D is possibly TRBD1 (5 bases). Looked up from germline, CDR1 is SGHTA and CDR2 is FQGTGA. The CDR3 totals 13 residues. Trimming removed 5 bases at V and 8 bases at J, with 15 bases between. The CDR3 region is CASSHPGRSGYTF. The CDR3 DNA reads as TGTGCCAGCAGCCATCCAGGGAGGTCGGGCTACACCTTC.

This rearrangement joins TRBV5-1 to TRBJ1-2, with 8 bases fitting TRBD1. Germline CDR1 and CDR2: SGHRS and YFSETQ. CDR3 length: 18 residues. V gave up 0 bases and J gave up 6 bases; unmatched junction bases: 16. The CDR3 bases are TGCGCCAGCAGCTTGGGGGCCAGGACAGGGCGTTATCGAGATGGCTACACCTTC. This gives the protein CASSLGARTGRYRDGYTF.

This chain's CDR3 is CASSRGQLYEQYF. The CDR3 DNA reads TGTGCCAGCAGCCGGGGACAGTTATACGAGCAGTACTTC. The chain combines TRBV5-6 with TRBJ2-7; 7 bases map to TRBD1. The germline V gene has CDR1 SGHDT and CDR2 YYEEEE. This CDR3 has 13 residues. The ends lost 4 bases at V and 4 bases at J; junction bases unmatched: 5.

This clone was detected a few times. The rearrangement uses TRBV24-1 and TRBJ2-1; 8 bases align to TRBD2. The V gene end was trimmed by 3 bases and the J gene end by 7 bases; junction bases not matched to a gene: 10. The CDR3 runs to 16 residues. CDR1 is KGHDR, CDR2 SFDVKD, per germline. CDR3 coding DNA: TGTGCCACCAGTGATCGGACTAGCTCTGCCTGGAATGAGCAGTTCTTC. It yields the protein CATSDRTSSAWNEQFF.

The chain is built from TRBV3-1 (or the pseudogene TRBV3-2) and TRBJ2-5; D ambiguous. Germline V gene data show CDR1 as LGHDT and CDR2 as YNNKEL (reference sequence). Trimming took 5 bases from V and 5 from J, leaving 9 bases between them. This CDR3 is 12 amino acids long. Written as DNA, the CDR3 is TGTGCCAGCAGCTACAGCATGGAGACCCAGTACTTC. Its protein is CASSYSMETQYF.

V gene TRBV9 combines with J gene TRBJ1-5; D might be TRBD1 (5 bases). The V gene's germline CDR1 is SGDLS and CDR2 YYNGEE. V gave up 0 bases and J gave up 4 bases, with 17 bases separating them. The CDR3 has 17 residues. CDR3 nucleotide sequence: TGTGCCAGCAGCGTAGTGGTCCTCAGGGCAACGAATCAGCCCCAGCATTTT. As protein: CASSVVVLRATNQPQHF.

The sample holds one count of this clone. This chain uses TRBV29-1 with TRBJ1-2; D ambiguous. Germline assignment: CDR1 SQVTM and CDR2 ANQGSEA. V was trimmed by 1 base and J by 4 bases, leaving 10 bases between them. The CDR3 length is 13 residues. The CDR3 sequence is CSVEGPGVYGYTF. The CDR3 DNA reads as TGCAGCGTTGAAGGCCCGGGAGTCTATGGCTACACCTTC.

The chain is built from TRBV5-4 and TRBJ1-4; 9 bases fit TRBD1. The CDR3 is 16 amino acids. Germline V lookup: CDR1 SGHNT, CDR2 YYREEE (reference sequence). The V gene end was trimmed by 5 bases and the J gene end by 0 bases; junction bases not matched to a gene: 5. For the CDR3, the DNA is TGTGCCAGCAGGGGACAGGGACTCGCAACTAATGAAAAACTGTTTTTT. Encoded protein: CASRGQGLATNEKLFF.

The sample holds one count of this clone. The V and J genes are TRBV7-9 and TRBJ2-3; the D gene is possibly TRBD1 (6 bases). Trimming stripped 0 bases from V and 3 bases from J, with 7 bases between. This CDR3 is 14 amino acids long. Germline V gives CDR1 SEHNR, CDR2 FQNEAQ (reference sequence). The CDR3 reads CASSLAGQTDTQYF. The CDR3 DNA is TGTGCCAGCAGCTTAGCTGGACAGACAGATACGCAGTATTTT.

The chain couples TRBV2 to TRBJ2-7, with a tentative D call TRBD1 (5 bases). CDR3 length: 13 amino acids. V was shortened by 4 bases and J by 6 bases, with 13 bases between the two germline ends. Germline V gene sequence: CDR1 SNHLY, CDR2 FYNNEI. The CDR3 nucleotides read TGTGCCAGCAGTGTTGCCTGGCAGGGCGAGCAGTACTTC. Translated, it gives CASSVAWQGEQYF.

This chain uses TRBV30 with TRBJ1-6; 7 positions match TRBD1. Germline loops: CDR1 GTSNPN, CDR2 SVGIG (reference sequence). After removal of 1 base from V and 7 bases from J, the junction contained 16 bases not matched to a gene. The CDR3 totals 18 residues. The CDR3 nucleotides are TGTGCCTGGAGTGGGCAGGGGGGTATAGTATTTCAAAATTCACCCCTCCACTTT. Its protein is CAWSGQGGIVFQNSPLHF.

J is TRBJ2-5 and V is TRBV28; 8 bases line up with TRBD2. The CDR3 totals 13 residues. The germline V gene encodes CDR1 MDHEN and CDR2 SYDVKM. The trim removed 6 bases at V and 5 bases at J, leaving 5 bases unmatched. As DNA, the CDR3 is TGTGCCAGCAGCATAGCGGGGCCGGAGACCCAGTACTTC. It is translated as CASSIAGPETQYF.